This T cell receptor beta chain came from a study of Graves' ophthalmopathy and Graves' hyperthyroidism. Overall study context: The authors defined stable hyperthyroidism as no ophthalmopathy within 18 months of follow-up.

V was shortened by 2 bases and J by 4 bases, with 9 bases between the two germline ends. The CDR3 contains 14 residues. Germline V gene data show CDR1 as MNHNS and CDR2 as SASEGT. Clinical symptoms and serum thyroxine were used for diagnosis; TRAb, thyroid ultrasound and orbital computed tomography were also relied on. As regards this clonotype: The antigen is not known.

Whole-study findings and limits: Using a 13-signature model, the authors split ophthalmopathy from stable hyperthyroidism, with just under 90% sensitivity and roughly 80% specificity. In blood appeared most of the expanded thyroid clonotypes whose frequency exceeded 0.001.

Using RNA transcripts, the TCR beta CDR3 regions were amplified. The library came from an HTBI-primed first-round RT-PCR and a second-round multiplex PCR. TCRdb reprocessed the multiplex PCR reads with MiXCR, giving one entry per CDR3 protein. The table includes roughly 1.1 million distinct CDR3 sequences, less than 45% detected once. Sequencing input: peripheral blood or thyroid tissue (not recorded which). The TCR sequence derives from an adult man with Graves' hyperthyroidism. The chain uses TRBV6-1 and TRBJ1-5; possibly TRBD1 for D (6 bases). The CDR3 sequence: CASSEKGGNQPQHF. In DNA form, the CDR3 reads TGTGCCAGCAGTGAAAAAGGGGGAAATCAGCCCCAGCATTTT.